These 24 T cell receptor beta chains were sequenced from one sample in a study of T-cell memory formation after mild COVID-19. TCRdb reanalysed the 5' RACE reads using MiXCR and keeps one entry per CDR3 protein. Of approximately 300,000 distinct CDR3 sequences listed, approximately 15% are singletons. Sequencing was carried out using PBMCs or a T cell subset sorted from them (not recorded which). The receptors originated from a man aged 18 to 30 who had mild COVID-19 (a few samples of this study predate the infection). Cell type and time point are not known.

The genes are TRBV5-1 and TRBJ2-6; D not resolved. The CDR3 contains 15 residues. Germline CDR1 is SGHRS and CDR2 is YFSETQ. The V end lost 1 base, the J end lost 0 bases, and 5 bases lay between the germline ends. DNA for the CDR3: TGCGCCAGCAGCTTGCCGGACTCTGGGGCCAACGTCCTGACTTTC. The encoded protein is CASSLPDSGANVLTF.

This clonotype was seen at least ten times. This chain uses TRBV7-2 with TRBJ2-5; D is perhaps TRBD2 (6 bases). The germline V and J ends were trimmed by 3 bases and 5 bases, with 19 bases remaining between them. The CDR3 has 16 residues. CDR1 is SGHTA and CDR2 is FQGNSA in the germline V gene. CDR3 sequence reads: CASSFRTTSSWETQYF. DNA for the CDR3: TGTGCCAGCAGCTTCCGAACGACTAGTAGTTGGGAGACCCAGTACTTC.

The chain combines TRBV29-1 with TRBJ2-6, with unresolved D. V was shortened by 4 bases and J by 0 bases, with 4 bases between the two germline ends. The CDR3 consists of 13 residues. Germline V gene data show CDR1 as SQVTM and CDR2 as ANQGSEA. The chain's CDR3 is CSVGVSGANVLTF. The CDR3 nucleotides read TGCAGCGTTGGAGTCTCTGGGGCCAACGTCCTGACTTTC. Using reference TRBV29-1 and TRBJ2-6 for the parts outside the CDR3, the full variable domain is SAVISQKPSRDICQRGTSLTIQCQVDSQVTMMFWYRQQPGQSLTLIATANQGSEATYESGFVIDKFPISRPNLTFSTLTVSNMSPEDSSIYLCSVGVSGANVLTFGAGSRLTVL.

This clonotype was detected only a few times. V and J are TRBV5-6 and TRBJ2-7; no clear D gene. The CDR3 runs 15 residues. Germline V gene data show CDR1 as SGHDT and CDR2 as YYEEEE. Deletions cut 4 bases from V and 0 bases from J, with 14 bases between. CDR3 bases: TGTGCCAGCAGCCATCCGGGCCGGAGCTCCTACGAGCAGTACTTC. The encoded protein is CASSHPGRSSYEQYF.

This clonotype was observed a few times. The gene calls are TRBV12-3 or TRBV12-4 and TRBJ1-1; possible D gene TRBD1, 5 bases. The CDR3 has 15 amino acids. The V end lost 5 bases, the J end lost 0 bases, and 13 bases lay between the germline ends. The CDR3 nucleotides read TGTGCCAGCAGTACCCTGGGGGGTCTGAACACTGAAGCTTTCTTT. Translating it yields CASSTLGGLNTEAFF.

This clonotype was detected a few times. V and J are TRBV9 and TRBJ1-1, with D possibly being TRBD1 (5 bases). V was pared by 0 bases and J by 5 bases, with 8 bases between. Germline V gene lookup returns CDR1 SGDLS and CDR2 YYNGEE. This CDR3 has 13 amino acids. This CDR3 is CASSVEGRTEAFF. As DNA, the CDR3 is TGTGCCAGCAGCGTAGAGGGGCGGACTGAAGCTTTCTTT.

The genes are TRBV25-1 and TRBJ2-7; TRBD1 matches at 11 bases. V trimming: 4 bases; J trimming: 6 bases; junction bases outside the gene matches: 5. CDR1 is MGHDK and CDR2 is SYGVNS in the germline V gene. The CDR3 sequence is 14 residues long. The CDR3 DNA is TGTGCCAGCAGTGCCACCGGGACAGGGGGCGAGCAGTACTTC. Protein sequence: CASSATGTGGEQYF.

This chain uses TRBV29-1 with TRBJ1-2, with D tentatively TRBD1 (5 bases). Deletions cut 1 base from V and 8 bases from J, with 17 bases between. Per germline, CDR1 SQVTM and CDR2 ANQGSEA. This CDR3 contains 14 residues. CDR3 amino acids: CSVEVNVEWGGYTF. DNA for the CDR3: TGCAGCGTTGAAGTCAACGTGGAGTGGGGGGGCTACACCTTC. Using reference TRBV29-1 and TRBJ1-2 for the parts outside the CDR3, the full variable domain is SAVISQKPSRDICQRGTSLTIQCQVDSQVTMMFWYRQQPGQSLTLIATANQGSEATYESGFVIDKFPISRPNLTFSTLTVSNMSPEDSSIYLCSVEVNVEWGGYTFGSGTRLTVV.

The chain links TRBV3-1 to TRBJ1-2, with a possible D match to TRBD1 (6 bases). The CDR3 length is 13 residues. Per the germline V gene, CDR1 is LGHDT and CDR2 is YNNKEL (reference sequence). V was trimmed by 3 bases and J by 2 bases, leaving 7 bases between them. The DNA for the CDR3 is TGTGCCAGCAGCCACGACAGGAACTATGGCTACACCTTC. Translation gives CASSHDRNYGYTF.

This clonotype was counted between two and nine times. This chain links TRBV3-1 with TRBJ2-7; a weak D match, TRBD1 (5 bases). V lost 0 bases to trimming and J lost 3 bases, with 9 bases between them. The CDR3 is 14 amino acids. Germline lookup yields CDR1 LGHDT and CDR2 YNNKEL (reference sequence). Here the CDR3 reads CASSQDGQGYEQYF. CDR3 coding DNA: TGTGCCAGCAGCCAAGATGGTCAGGGCTACGAGCAGTACTTC.

The chain has TRBV7-9 and TRBJ1-6; 8 positions agree with TRBD1. This CDR3 contains 14 residues. Germline-derived CDR1 and CDR2 are SEHNR and FQNEAQ (reference sequence). The trim removed 5 bases at V and 10 bases at J, leaving 7 bases unmatched. The CDR3 is CASSPGQDYSPLHF. For the CDR3, the DNA is TGTGCCAGCAGCCCGGGACAGGATTACTCACCCCTCCACTTT. Using reference TRBV7-9 and TRBJ1-6 for the parts outside the CDR3, the full variable domain is DTGVSQNPRHKITKRGQNVTFRCDPISEHNRLYWYRQTLGQGPEFLTYFQNEAQLEKSRLLSDRFSAERPKGSFSTLEIQRTEQGDSAMYLCASSPGQDYSPLHFGNGTRLTVT.

There are a few counts of this clonotype. The chain carries TRBV4-2 and TRBJ2-5, with a possible D match to TRBD2 (6 bases). The V end was cut by 4 bases, the J end by 2 bases, with 11 bases between. Per germline, CDR1 LGHNA and CDR2 YNFKEQ. This CDR3 is built from 14 residues. The CDR3 here is CASSPPAGQETQYF. CDR3 DNA: TGTGCCAGCAGCCCACCCGCGGGGCAAGAGACCCAGTACTTC.

V and J are TRBV4-1 and TRBJ2-3, with D perhaps TRBD1 (5 bases). V shed 2 bases and J shed 10 bases, with 10 bases lying between them. The CDR3 totals 12 residues. Germline assignment: CDR1 MGHRA and CDR2 YSYEKL. The CDR3 region is CASSQLGASQYF. CDR3 DNA: TGCGCCAGCAGCCAACTAGGGGCCTCGCAGTATTTT.

This clonotype was detected many times. The chain links TRBV10-1 to TRBJ2-1, with D unresolved. This CDR3 contains 17 residues. The V gene lost 0 bases and the J gene lost 0 bases, with 12 bases spanning the gap. Germline V gene sequence: CDR1 WNHNN, CDR2 SYGVQD (reference sequence). CDR3 DNA: TGCGCCAGCAGTGAGTCTAGGCAGGAGACCTCCTACAATGAGCAGTTCTTC. It is translated as CASSESRQETSYNEQFF.

This clonotype was counted ten times or more. The gene calls are TRBV4-1 and TRBJ2-4, with D hard to call. The germline V and J ends were trimmed by 1 base and 1 base, with 11 bases remaining between them. CDR1 is MGHRA and CDR2 is YSYEKL in the germline V gene. CDR3 length equals 16 residues. In DNA, the CDR3 is TGCGCCAGCAGCCAAGGTCAAGGCCCTGCCAAAAACATTCAGTACTTC. It codes for CASSQGQGPAKNIQYF.

V gene TRBV7-6 combines with J gene TRBJ1-1; the match to TRBD1 covers 10 bases. Germline lookup yields CDR1 SGHVS and CDR2 FNYEAQ. CDR3 length equals 14 residues. V was pared by 5 bases and J by 3 bases, with 3 bases of the junction left unmatched. In nucleotides, the CDR3 is TGTGCCAGCAGCGCCGGACAGGGGGACACTGAAGCTTTCTTT. Residues: CASSAGQGDTEAFF.

Comment on this clonotype: Its ends do not fully match the called genes, so a read error is possible. The rearrangement joins TRBV7-3 to TRBJ1-2; D possibly corresponds to TRBD1 (5 bases). The CDR3 is 16 residues long. CDR1 and CDR2 (germline): SGHTA, FQGTGA. The CDR3 sequence is CASSLTPRDGLYGYTF. DNA for the CDR3: TGTGCCAGCAGCCTAACCCCCCGGGACGGGCTCTATGGCTACACCTTC.

This clonotype showed up just a few times. This sequence joins TRBV11-2 and TRBJ2-3, with no clear D. V was shortened by 2 bases and J by 0 bases, with 6 bases between the two germline ends. The CDR3 contains 14 residues. The germline gives CDR1 SGHAT, CDR2 FQNNGV. CDR3 sequence reads: CASSLLQSTDTQYF. The CDR3 nucleotides are TGTGCCAGCAGCTTACTACAGAGCACAGATACGCAGTATTTT.

This clonotype has only a few counts. The chain combines TRBV14 with TRBJ2-1; 9 bases agree with TRBD1. After removal of 7 bases from V and 4 bases from J, the junction contained 11 bases not matched to a gene. CDR1 and CDR2 (germline): SGHDN, FVKESK. The CDR3 runs to 16 residues. The CDR3 DNA reads TGTGCCAGCATGCCCACTACAGGGGGCCCGTACAATGAGCAGTTCTTC. Amino acids: CASMPTTGGPYNEQFF.

The V and J genes are TRBV27 and TRBJ1-2; D unresolved. In germline, CDR1 is MNHEY, CDR2 SMNVEV (reference sequence). This CDR3 region has 14 residues. Between the trimmed V and J ends, which lost 2 bases and 4 bases, there was a span of 11 bases. CDR3 sequence (DNA): TGTGCCAGCAGTTTAAAGGGTACCGGCTATGGCTACACCTTC. This gives the protein CASSLKGTGYGYTF.

In this sample, this clonotype turned up a few times. The chain couples TRBV18 to TRBJ2-1; 7 bases are shared with TRBD1. The CDR3 length is 15 residues. CDR1 is KGHSH and CDR2 is LQKENI in the germline V gene. Unmatched junction bases numbered 4, after V lost 2 bases and J lost 3 bases. CDR3 nucleotide sequence: TGTGCCAGCTCACCAGGCAGGACAGGCTACAATGAGCAGTTCTTC. Amino acid sequence: CASSPGRTGYNEQFF.

This clonotype was seen more than once but under ten times. The chain employs TRBV6-5 and TRBJ1-1, with TRBD1 as a possible D gene (5 bases). The germline V gene has CDR1 MNHEY and CDR2 SVGAGI. V was trimmed by 6 bases and J by 2 bases, leaving 13 bases between them. The CDR3 spans 14 residues. DNA of the CDR3: TGTGCCAGCAGCTGGCCCGGGGGAAACACTGAAGCTTTCTTT. This gives the protein CASSWPGGNTEAFF.

This clonotype was picked up a small number of times. The V call is TRBV10-3, the J call TRBJ2-2, with D perhaps matching TRBD2 (5 bases). V lost 11 bases, J lost 5 bases, and 9 bases lay in between. The CDR3 has 11 residues. The germline V gene encodes CDR1 ENHRY and CDR2 SYGVKD. This chain's CDR3 is CAAGGTGELFF. The CDR3 DNA follows: TGTGCCGCGGGCGGGACCGGGGAGCTGTTTTTT.

J is TRBJ1-2 and V is TRBV5-5; D possibly corresponds to TRBD1 (5 bases). CDR3 length: 12 residues. Per the germline V gene, CDR1 is SGHKS and CDR2 is YYEKEE (reference sequence). The ends were cut back, 7 bases at V and 4 bases at J, with 11 bases in the middle. The chain's CDR3 is CASSYGGYGYTF. The CDR3 DNA reads TGTGCCAGCTCCTACGGGGGCTATGGCTACACCTTC.